The 11 T cell receptor beta chains below all came from one sample that was sequenced in a study of tumor-infiltrating lymphocytes in primary liver carcinoma. RNA and DNA were co-extracted from approximately 20-30 mg of unsorted bulk tissue. From around 500 ng of total RNA, TCR beta-specific cDNA was reverse-transcribed using a constant-region primer. Library construction for TCR beta comprised three nested multiplex PCR rounds performed with slightly modified ARM-PCR. TRBV1-TRBV30 forward and Cbeta reverse primers drove the first two approximately 11-cycle rounds. Via MiXCR, TCRdb re-called the multiplex PCR reads, giving one row per CDR3 protein. The repertoire holds about 190,000 distinct CDR3 sequences, with approximately 80% as singletons. The source material was tumor tissue from primary liver carcinoma. Receptors originate from a man aged 40-55 years with primary liver carcinoma and hepatitis B virus infection.

The rearrangement joins TRBV12-5 to TRBJ1-1; 8 bases are shared with TRBD1. In germline, CDR1 is LGHNT, CDR2 FRNRAP. J was trimmed by 3 bases and V by 4 bases; bases with no gene match: 10. This CDR3 is built from 16 residues. This chain's CDR3 is CASGCLPGGMYTEAFF. CDR3 DNA sequence: TGTGCTAGTGGTTGTCTTCCAGGGGGCATGTACACTGAAGCTTTCTTT.

This chain's CDR3 is CASSTSGTDSQYF. CDR3 DNA: TGTGCCAGCAGTACTAGCGGCACAGACTCGCAGTATTTT. The gene calls are TRBV12-3 or TRBV12-4 and TRBJ2-3, with 8 bases matching TRBD2. The CDR3 is 13 residues long. V dropped 5 bases and J dropped 10; count of bases not matched to a gene: 8.

Concerning this clonotype: The junction departs from the called germline gene at one end, perhaps through a read error. The rearrangement joins TRBV12-3 or TRBV12-4 to TRBJ2-5; 7 bases are shared with TRBD2. The CDR3 spans 13 residues. The CDR3 protein is CAISWGQGGTLYF. Here the CDR3 DNA reads TGTGCCATCAGTTGGGGTCAGGGAGGGACCCTGTACTTC.

The V gene is TRBV11-1, the J gene TRBJ2-3; D uncertain. Germline V gene sequence: CDR1 SGHAT, CDR2 FQDESV (reference sequence). This CDR3 comprises 14 residues. The V and J ends lost 7 bases and 6 bases respectively, with 17 bases between them. Here the CDR3 reads CASNHMGPFDTQYF. As DNA, the CDR3 is TGTGCCAGCAACCATATGGGCCCGTTTGATACGCAGTATTTT. The full variable domain, with the rest looked up from reference TRBV11-1 and TRBJ2-3, is EAEVAQSPRYKITEKSQAVAFWCDPISGHATLYWYRQILGQGPELLVQFQDESVVDDSQLPKDRFSAERLKGVDSTLKIQPAELGDSAMYLCASNHMGPFDTQYFGPGTRLTVL.

As regards this clonotype: A read error may produce the germline difference seen at one junction end. The gene calls are TRBV12-3 or TRBV12-4 and TRBJ2-5, with unresolved D. The CDR3 extends over 14 amino acids. The CDR3 bases are TGTACCAGCAGTTCAAAGTGTACCGGGGAGACCCAGTACTTC. It yields the protein CTSSSKCTGETQYF.

J is TRBJ2-5 and V is TRBV29-1; TRBD2 matches at 10 bases. The CDR3 extends over 15 amino acids. The germline V gene encodes CDR1 SQVTM and CDR2 ANQGSEA. The CDR3 nucleotides are TGCGGCATTCGGGCTAGCGGGAGTTGGGCAGAGACCCAGTACTTC. This sequence encodes CGIRASGSWAETQYF.

On this clonotype: A read error may produce the germline difference seen at one junction end. The rearrangement uses TRBV6-1 and TRBJ2-5; D is undetermined. Germline V gene sequence: CDR1 MNHNS, CDR2 SASEGT. This CDR3 is built from 13 residues. The CDR3 bases are TGTGTCAGCAGTGTAATGGGTGGAGAGACCCAGTACTTC. It specifies CVSSVMGGETQYF.

Notes on this clonotype: The junction departs from the called germline gene at one end, perhaps through a read error. V is TRBV11-1 and J is TRBJ2-7, with TRBD1 matching over 8 bases. CDR3 length equals 15 residues. In germline, CDR1 is SGHAT, CDR2 FQDESV (reference sequence). The DNA of the CDR3 is TGTGCCAGCAGCTCACTTCCAGGGGGCGCCCACGAGCGGTACTTC. The encoded protein is CASSSLPGGAHERYF.

On this clonotype itself: The junction does not match germline at one end; this may be a read error. V gene TRBV6-5 combines with J gene TRBJ2-1; possibly TRBD2 for D (6 bases). The CDR3 contains 14 residues. Germline V gene sequence: CDR1 MNHEY, CDR2 SVGAGI. Here the CDR3 reads CASRYQTSCNEQFF. DNA of the CDR3: TGTGCCAGCAGGTACCAGACTAGTTGTAATGAACAGTTCTTC.

The genes are TRBV12-3 or TRBV12-4 and TRBJ1-5; 7 bases align to TRBD1. Trimming at V came to 10 bases and at J to 4 bases, leaving 13 bases not matched to a gene. This CDR3 has 15 amino acids. CDR3 residues: CATRQTGLQNQPQHF. The DNA for the CDR3 is TGTGCCACCAGGCAGACAGGGCTACAAAATCAGCCCCAGCATTTT.

This clonotype occurred once. The DNA for the CDR3 is TGCGTCAGTAACCAGGATACCGACGCGGGAGGAACAGATACGCAGTATTTT. Amino acid sequence: CVSNQDTDAGGTDTQYF. This chain connects TRBV4-3 to TRBJ2-3; 8 bases fit TRBD2. Germline V gene sequence: CDR1 LGHNA, CDR2 YSLEER. The CDR3 consists of 17 residues.